The 9 T cell receptor beta chains given below trace back to one sample, sequenced in a study of blood T cell repertoires in COVID-19. Libraries were prepared by immunoSEQ multiplex PCR; TCRdb keeps only in-frame clonotypes and omits some of them. The data hold tens of thousands of clones, with around nine tenths observed a single time. The material sequenced was peripheral blood. These receptors came from a man aged 35-49 years with COVID-19, enrolled during active disease.

The rearrangement uses TRBV2 and TRBJ1-2; TRBD1 agrees at 9 bases. V lost 6 bases, J lost 5 bases, and 7 bases stayed unmatched. The CDR3 covers 14 residues. Per the germline V gene, CDR1 is SNHLY and CDR2 is FYNNEI. The CDR3 is CASSPGQGRYGYTF. In nucleotides, the CDR3 is TGTGCCAGCAGCCCCGGACAGGGGAGGTATGGCTACACCTTC. The entire variable domain, with the rest obtained from reference TRBV2 and TRBJ1-2, is as follows: EPEVTQTPSHQVTQMGQEVILRCVPISNHLYFYWYRQILGQKVEFLVSFYNNEISEKSEIFDDQFSVERPDGSNFTLKIRSTKLEDSAMYFCASSPGQGRYGYTFGSGTRLTVV.

V usage is TRBV7-8 and J usage is TRBJ1-2; TRBD1 is a possible D gene (5 bases). CDR1 is SGHVS and CDR2 is FQNEAQ in the germline V gene. The CDR3 is 16 amino acids. The ends were cut back, 6 bases at V and 1 base at J, with 18 bases in the middle. The CDR3 region has the DNA TGTGCCAGCAGTATGGGGGAGGGAGCCTTTAACTATGGCTACACCTTC. Translating gives CASSMGEGAFNYGYTF.

This sequence joins TRBV19 and TRBJ1-1, with TRBD1 matching 8 bases. CDR3 length: 18 amino acids. The germline V gene encodes CDR1 LNHDA and CDR2 SQIVND (reference sequence). V was clipped by 5 bases and J by 1 base; unmatched bases: 15. CDR3 protein: CASSSPLGQGWGNTEAFF. The CDR3 DNA reads TGTGCCAGTAGTTCCCCCCTCGGACAGGGTTGGGGGAACACTGAAGCTTTCTTT.

The V call is TRBV5-4, the J call TRBJ2-5, with 7 bases fitting TRBD1. V lost 4 bases and J lost 4; bases outside the gene matches: 13. CDR3 length: 16 residues. CDR1 SGHNT and CDR2 YYREEE come from the germline V gene (reference sequence). CDR3 sequence (DNA): TGTGCCAGCAGCCTCCGCGCGTTAGGGGGCCGAGAGACCCAGTACTTC. Protein product: CASSLRALGGRETQYF.

This rearrangement joins TRBV10-3 to TRBJ2-1; tentative D call: TRBD1 (6 bases). This CDR3 has 15 amino acids. Germline lookup yields CDR1 ENHRY and CDR2 SYGVKD. Trimming cost V 6 bases and J 2 bases, with 14 bases left between them. The CDR3: CAISATTGAYNEQFF. In DNA, the CDR3 is TGTGCCATCAGCGCTACGACAGGAGCCTACAATGAGCAGTTCTTC.

The chain joins TRBV5-1 to TRBJ1-1; D possibly corresponds to TRBD1 (5 bases). Germline lookup yields CDR1 SGHRS and CDR2 YFSETQ. V lost 4 bases to trimming and J lost 2 bases, with 9 bases between them. The CDR3 covers 13 residues. The CDR3 here is CASSPGANTEAFF. The CDR3 nucleotides read TGCGCCAGCAGCCCTGGGGCAAACACTGAAGCTTTCTTT.

This clone was recorded only once. The chain is built from TRBV10-3 and TRBJ1-1; D might be TRBD1 (6 bases). Germline values: CDR1 ENHRY, CDR2 SYGVKD. This CDR3 comprises 14 residues. The V end was cut by 4 bases, the J end by 2 bases, with 11 bases between. The CDR3 DNA reads TGTGCCATCAGTGTCAGGACAGACAACACTGAAGCTTTCTTT. Translating gives CAISVRTDNTEAFF.

This chain connects TRBV25-1 to TRBJ1-6; D gene unclear. The CDR3 has 14 amino acids. The germline V and J ends were trimmed by 6 bases and 0 bases, with 6 bases remaining between them. Germline CDR1 and CDR2: MGHDK and SYGVNS. The CDR3 loop reads CASSESSYNSPLHF. CDR3 nucleotides: TGTGCCAGCAGCGAGAGCTCCTATAATTCACCCCTCCACTTT.

This sequence joins TRBV30 and TRBJ1-5; D not resolved. This CDR3 region has 14 residues. Between the trimmed V and J ends, which lost 2 bases and 3 bases, there was a span of 11 bases. CDR1 is GTSNPN, CDR2 SVGIG, per germline (reference sequence). CDR3 region: CAWSPGGINQPQHF. As DNA, the CDR3 is TGTGCCTGGAGTCCAGGAGGGATCAATCAGCCCCAGCATTTT.